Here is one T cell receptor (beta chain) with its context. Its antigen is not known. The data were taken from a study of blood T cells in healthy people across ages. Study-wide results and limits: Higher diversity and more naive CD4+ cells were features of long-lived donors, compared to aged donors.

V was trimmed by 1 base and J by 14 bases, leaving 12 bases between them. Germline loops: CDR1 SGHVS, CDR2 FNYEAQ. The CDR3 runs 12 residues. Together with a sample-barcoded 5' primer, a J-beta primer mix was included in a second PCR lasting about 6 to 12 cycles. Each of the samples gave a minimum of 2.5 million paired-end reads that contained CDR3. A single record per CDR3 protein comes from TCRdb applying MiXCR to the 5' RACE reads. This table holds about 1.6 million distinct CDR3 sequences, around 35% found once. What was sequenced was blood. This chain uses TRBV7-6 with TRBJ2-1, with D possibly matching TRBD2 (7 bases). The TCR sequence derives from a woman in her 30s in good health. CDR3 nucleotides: TGTGCCAGCAGCTTAGTGGGGGGGGCGGAGTTCTTC. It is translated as CASSLVGGAEFF.